The rows below give T cell receptor beta chains drawn from one sample of a study of shared clonotypes between healthy human individuals. The protocol was immunoSEQ multiplex PCR, while the TCRdb copy is restricted to in-frame clones and leaves out a portion. The table lists roughly 2.4 million clones, under 97% of them singletons. The material sequenced was naive CD4+ T cells sorted from blood. These receptors all stem from a man between 18 and 35 years old in good health. The CDR3 runs from the conserved cysteine through the conserved F or W. The order of the fields is J gene, V gene, D gene, clone size, CDR3 protein, CDR3 DNA. D genes are given only for firm matches. Some rows have no size entry. The others give once, few or many, or a class for an expanded clone.

TRBJ2-2,TRBV12-2,-,-,CASGSGGLRNTGELFF,TGTGCAAGTGGAAGTGGAGGCCTCAGGAACACCGGGGAGCTGTTTTTT
TRBJ1-4,TRBV18,-,once,CASSPPYPTEKLFF,TGTGCCAGCTCACCACCTTATCCGACTGAAAAACTGTTTTTT
TRBJ2-5,TRBV11-2,TRBD1,-,CASRRPGQGKETQYF,TGTGCCAGCAGGCGCCCGGGACAGGGGAAGGAGACCCAGTACTTC
TRBJ1-1,TRBV18,-,-,CASSPEIMNTEAFF,TGTGCCAGCTCACCAGAAATCATGAACACTGAAGCTTTCTTT
TRBJ2-1,TRBV5-8,TRBD2,-,CASSLWTSGRNEQFF,TGTGCCAGCAGCTTATGGACTAGCGGGCGCAATGAGCAGTTCTTC
TRBJ1-2,TRBV5-1,TRBD1,-,CASRGTGGASIGYTF,TGCGCCAGCCGGGGGACAGGGGGCGCCTCGATTGGCTACACCTTC
TRBJ1-5,TRBV30,-,-,CAWGGQNQPQHF,TGTGCCTGGGGTGGGCAAAATCAGCCCCAGCATTTT
TRBJ1-4,TRBV6-5,TRBD1,-,CASSSLTGGREKLFF,TGTGCCAGCAGTAGCCTTACAGGGGGGAGAGAAAAACTGTTTTTT
TRBJ1-4,TRBV7-9,-,-,CASSPYESPNEKLFF,TGTGCCAGCAGCCCCTACGAATCCCCGAATGAAAAACTGTTTTTT
TRBJ2-7,TRBV2,TRBD1,-,CASSKTGSSYEQYF,TGTGCCAGCAGTAAGACAGGGAGCTCCTACGAGCAGTACTTC
TRBJ2-2,TRBV25-1,TRBD1,-,CASSRGGSRKNTGELFF,TGTGCCAGCAGCCGAGGGGGCAGTCGGAAAAACACCGGGGAGCTGTTTTTT
TRBJ1-1,TRBV4-1,-,-,CASSLSTGNTEAFF,TGCGCCAGCAGCTTATCGACAGGGAACACTGAAGCTTTCTTT
TRBJ1-5,TRBV30,TRBD1,-,CAWTGTGANQPQHF,TGTGCCTGGACCGGGACAGGGGCTAATCAGCCCCAGCATTTT
TRBJ2-7,TRBV28,-,-,CASSGPRDEQYF,TGTGCCAGCAGCGGGCCCAGGGACGAGCAGTACTTC
TRBJ1-6,TRBV5-1,-,-,CASSLDGRGNSPLHF,TGCGCCAGCAGCTTGGATGGCAGGGGTAATTCACCCCTCCACTTT
TRBJ2-4,TRBV5-1,-,-,CASSRFGENIQYF,TGCGCCAGCAGCCGTTTTGGGGAAAACATTCAGTACTTC
TRBJ2-2,TRBV11-3,TRBD2,-,CASSPNGLAGGVGTGELFF,TGTGCCAGCAGCCCAAACGGACTAGCGGGAGGCGTGGGGACCGGGGAGCTGTTTTTT
TRBJ2-7,TRBV7-2,TRBD2,-,CASSVTSGHSYEQYF,TGTGCCAGCAGCGTGACTAGCGGGCATAGCTACGAGCAGTACTTC
TRBJ1-2,TRBV10-1,TRBD1,-,CARPIQGSRGYGYTF,TGCGCCAGACCGATACAGGGGTCGCGTGGCTATGGCTACACCTTC
TRBJ2-1,TRBV10-3,-,once,CAISDSTPYNEQFF,TGTGCCATCAGTGACTCCACGCCGTACAATGAGCAGTTCTTC
TRBJ2-3,TRBV7-2,-,-,CASSFRDRRLDTQYF,TGTGCCAGCAGCTTCCGGGACCGAAGGTTGGATACGCAGTATTTT
TRBJ2-3,TRBV7-2,TRBD2,-,CASSLSLAFDTQYF,TGTGCCAGCAGCTTATCACTAGCGTTTGATACGCAGTATTTT
TRBJ1-1,TRBV28,-,-,CASSFRLNTEAFF,TGTGCCAGCAGTTTTAGGTTGAACACTGAAGCTTTCTTT
TRBJ2-1,TRBV6-5,TRBD2,once,CATSSGDNNEQFF,TGTGCCACCTCTAGCGGGGATAACAATGAGCAGTTCTTC
TRBJ2-3,TRBV10-1,-,-,CASSESGRGYTDTQYF,TGCGCCAGCAGTGAGTCGGGCAGGGGTTACACAGATACGCAGTATTTT
TRBJ2-5,TRBV4-1,-,-,CASSQERGEGTLRKRETQYF,TGCGCCAGCAGCCAAGAGAGGGGAGAGGGAACCCTTAGGAAGCGAGAGACCCAGTACTTC
TRBJ2-3,TRBV5-1,-,-,CASSLDKRGKDTQYF,TGCGCCAGCAGCTTGGATAAACGGGGGAAGGATACGCAGTATTTT
TRBJ2-7,TRBV6-1,-,-,CASIGTLSYEQYF,TGTGCCTCCATAGGGACACTTTCCTACGAGCAGTACTTC
TRBJ2-7,TRBV18,TRBD2,-,CASSPTSGYEQYF,TGTGCCAGCTCACCAACTAGCGGCTACGAGCAGTACTTC
TRBJ1-1,TRBV5-1,-,-,CASRPVGNENTEAFF,TGCGCCAGCCGTCCGGTAGGTAACGAGAACACTGAAGCTTTCTTT
TRBJ1-1,TRBV6-6,-,few,CASTLYTEAFF,TGTGCCAGCACCTTGTACACTGAAGCTTTCTTT
TRBJ1-5,TRBV19,TRBD1,-,CASIGTGEISQPQHF,TGTGCCAGTATCGGGACAGGGGAAATAAGCCAGCCCCAGCATTTT
TRBJ1-2,TRBV6-5,TRBD1,-,CASTGGYGYTF,TGTGCCAGCACAGGGGGCTATGGCTACACCTTC
TRBJ2-7,TRBV7-7,TRBD2,-,CASSLSLAANGYEQYF,TGTGCTAGCAGCTTATCCCTAGCGGCAAACGGTTACGAGCAGTACTTC
TRBJ1-1,TRBV10-1,TRBD1,-,CASSHQGTGAEAFF,TGCGCCAGCAGTCATCAAGGGACAGGGGCTGAAGCTTTCTTT
TRBJ1-5,TRBV7-2,-,-,CASSFVGGADQPQHF,TGTGCCAGCAGCTTCGTAGGAGGGGCCGATCAGCCCCAGCATTTT
TRBJ1-6,TRBV7-2,-,-,CASSLGPPRGSPLHF,TGTGCCAGCAGCTTAGGTCCACCCAGGGGATCACCCCTCCACTTT
TRBJ2-3,TRBV7-9,-,-,CASSGQQKITDTQYF,TGTGCCAGCAGCGGCCAACAGAAGATCACAGATACGCAGTATTTT
TRBJ1-4,TRBV20-1,-,-,CSPGASEKLFF,TGCAGTCCGGGGGCTTCTGAAAAACTGTTTTTT
TRBJ2-7,TRBV7-2,-,-,CASSLAGGQSYEQYF,TGTGCCAGCAGCTTAGCGGGAGGACAGAGCTACGAGCAGTACTTC
TRBJ2-1,TRBV6-6,TRBD2,-,CASRSGSSYNEQFF,TGTGCCAGCAGGAGCGGGAGTTCCTACAATGAGCAGTTCTTC
TRBJ1-2,TRBV13,-,-,CASSSPVRQVYGYTF,TGTGCCAGCAGCTCCCCCGTCCGCCAGGTCTATGGCTACACCTTC